Sequencing of this TCR beta chain was carried out in a study of T cells expressing NK-cell markers. Study-wide context: TCR beta repertoires came from sorted CD3+CD56+NKG2C+, CD3+CD56+NKG2C- and CD3+CD56-NKG2C+ T cells. HCMV seropositivity marked most of the eight sequenced donors; one was seronegative.

Germline CDR1 is SQVTM and CDR2 is ANQGSEA. This CDR3 has 13 amino acids. TCRdb reprocessed the 5' RACE reads; each CDR3 protein has one entry and no DNA is given. The table gives a few hundred thousand distinct CDR3 sequences; the top ten clones make up about 0.4% of it. Source material: blood T cells: a sorted CD56 or NKG2C T cell subset, CD4+ or CD8+ T cells, or bulk PBMC T cells (not recorded which). The rearrangement uses TRBV29-1 and TRBJ2-4; absent DNA, TCRdb's TRBD2 call cannot be checked. The TCR originated in a man younger than 35 in good health. Here the CDR3 reads CSVRGRAKNIQYF.